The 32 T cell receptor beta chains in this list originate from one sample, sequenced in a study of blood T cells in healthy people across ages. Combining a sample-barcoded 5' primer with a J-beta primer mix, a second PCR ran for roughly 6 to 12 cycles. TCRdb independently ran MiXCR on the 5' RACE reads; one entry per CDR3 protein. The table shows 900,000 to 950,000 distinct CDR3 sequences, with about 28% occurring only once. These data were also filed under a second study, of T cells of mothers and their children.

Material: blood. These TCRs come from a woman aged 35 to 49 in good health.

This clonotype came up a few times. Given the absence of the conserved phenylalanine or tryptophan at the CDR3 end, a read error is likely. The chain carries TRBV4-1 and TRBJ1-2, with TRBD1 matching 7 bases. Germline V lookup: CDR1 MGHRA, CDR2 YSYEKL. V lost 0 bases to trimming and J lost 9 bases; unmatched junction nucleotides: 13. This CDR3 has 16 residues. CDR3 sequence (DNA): TGCGCCAGCAGCCAAGATAACCTTTTGGGACAGTATAGCTACACCCTC. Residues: CASSQDNLLGQYSYTL.

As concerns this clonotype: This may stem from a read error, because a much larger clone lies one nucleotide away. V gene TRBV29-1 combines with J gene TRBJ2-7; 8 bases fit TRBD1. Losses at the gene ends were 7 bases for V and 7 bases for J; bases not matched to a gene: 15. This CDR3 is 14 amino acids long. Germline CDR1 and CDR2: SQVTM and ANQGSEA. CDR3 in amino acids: CSAEDRAFYNEQYF. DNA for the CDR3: TGCAGCGCAGAGGACAGGGCCTTCTACAATGAGCAGTACTTC.

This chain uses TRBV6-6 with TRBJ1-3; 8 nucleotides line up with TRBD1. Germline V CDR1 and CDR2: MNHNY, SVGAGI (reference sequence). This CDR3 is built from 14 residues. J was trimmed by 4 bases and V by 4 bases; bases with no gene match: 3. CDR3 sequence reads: CASSFGQGGNTIYF. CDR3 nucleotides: TGTGCCAGCAGTTTTGGACAGGGAGGAAACACCATATATTTT.

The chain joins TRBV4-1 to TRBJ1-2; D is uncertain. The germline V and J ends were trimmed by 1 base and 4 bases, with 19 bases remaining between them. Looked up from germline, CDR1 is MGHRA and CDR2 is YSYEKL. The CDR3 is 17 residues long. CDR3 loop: CASSQGIQDLGPYGYTF. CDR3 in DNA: TGCGCCAGCAGCCAAGGAATCCAGGACCTCGGGCCCTATGGCTACACCTTC.

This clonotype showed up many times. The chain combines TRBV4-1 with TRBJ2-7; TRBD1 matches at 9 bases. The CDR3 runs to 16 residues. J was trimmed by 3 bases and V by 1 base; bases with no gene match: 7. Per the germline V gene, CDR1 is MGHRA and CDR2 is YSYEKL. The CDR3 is CASSQGGGTGIYEQYF. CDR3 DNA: TGCGCCAGCAGCCAAGGAGGTGGGACAGGGATCTACGAGCAGTACTTC.

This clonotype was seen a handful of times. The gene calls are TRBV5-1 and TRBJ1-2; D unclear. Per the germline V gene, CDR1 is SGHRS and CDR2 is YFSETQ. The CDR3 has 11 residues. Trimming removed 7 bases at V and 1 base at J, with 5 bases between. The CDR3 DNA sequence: TGCGCCAGCTACAATAACTATGGCTACACCTTC. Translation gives CASYNNYGYTF.

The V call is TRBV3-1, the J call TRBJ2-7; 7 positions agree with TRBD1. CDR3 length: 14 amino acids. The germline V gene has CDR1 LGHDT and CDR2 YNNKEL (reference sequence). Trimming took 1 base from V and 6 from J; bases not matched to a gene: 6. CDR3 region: CASSQVRDRTEQYF. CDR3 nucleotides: TGTGCCAGCAGCCAAGTCCGGGACAGAACCGAGCAGTACTTC.

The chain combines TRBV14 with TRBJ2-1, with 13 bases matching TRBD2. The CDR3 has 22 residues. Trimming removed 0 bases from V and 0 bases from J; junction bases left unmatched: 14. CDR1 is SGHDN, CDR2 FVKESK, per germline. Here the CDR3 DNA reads TGTGCCAGCAGCCAAGAGACTGTTCCGGGACTAGCGGGGAGCCCCTCCTACAATGAGCAGTTCTTC. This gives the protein CASSQETVPGLAGSPSYNEQFF.

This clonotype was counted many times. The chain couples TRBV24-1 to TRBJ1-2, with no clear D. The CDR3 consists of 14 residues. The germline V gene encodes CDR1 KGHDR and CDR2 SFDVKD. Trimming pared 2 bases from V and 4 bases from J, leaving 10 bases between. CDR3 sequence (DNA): TGTGCCACCAGTGATTCTGGACGGACCTATGGCTACACCTTC. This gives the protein CATSDSGRTYGYTF.

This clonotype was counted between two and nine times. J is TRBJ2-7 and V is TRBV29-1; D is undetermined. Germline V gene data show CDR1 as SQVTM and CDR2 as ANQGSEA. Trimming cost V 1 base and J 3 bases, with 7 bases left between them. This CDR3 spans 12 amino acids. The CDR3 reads CSVEVADYEQYF. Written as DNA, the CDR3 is TGCAGCGTTGAAGTTGCGGACTACGAGCAGTACTTC.

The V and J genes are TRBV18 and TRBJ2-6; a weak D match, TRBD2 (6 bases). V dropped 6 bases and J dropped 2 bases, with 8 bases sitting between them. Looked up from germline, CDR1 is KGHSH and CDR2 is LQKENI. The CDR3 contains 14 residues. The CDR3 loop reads CASSRLAGANVLTF. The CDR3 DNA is TGTGCCAGCTCGAGACTAGCTGGGGCCAACGTCCTGACTTTC.

DNA for the CDR3: TGTGCCACCAGTATGACAGGGTCCCGCCGAGATACGCAGTATTTT. Its translation: CATSMTGSRRDTQYF. V usage is TRBV24-1 and J usage is TRBJ2-3; 7 nucleotides line up with TRBD1. Trimming at V came to 6 bases and at J to 5 bases, leaving 10 bases not matched to a gene. The V gene's germline CDR1 is KGHDR and CDR2 SFDVKD. The CDR3 totals 15 residues.

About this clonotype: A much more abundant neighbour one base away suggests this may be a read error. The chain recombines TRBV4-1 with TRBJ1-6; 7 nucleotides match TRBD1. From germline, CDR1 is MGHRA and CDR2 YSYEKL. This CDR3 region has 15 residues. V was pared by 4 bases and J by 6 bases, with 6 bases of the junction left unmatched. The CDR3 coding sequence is TGCGCCAGCAGCCGGGAAGGGACAGTTAATTCACCCCTCCACTTT. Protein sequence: CASSREGTVNSPLHF.

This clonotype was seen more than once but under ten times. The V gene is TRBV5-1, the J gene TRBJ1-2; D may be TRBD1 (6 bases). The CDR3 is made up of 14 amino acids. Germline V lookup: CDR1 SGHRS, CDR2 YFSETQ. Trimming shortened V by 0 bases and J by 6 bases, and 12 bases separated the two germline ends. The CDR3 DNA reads TGCGCCAGCAGCTTGGGGGGGCATTGGGATGGCTACACCTTC. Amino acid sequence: CASSLGGHWDGYTF.

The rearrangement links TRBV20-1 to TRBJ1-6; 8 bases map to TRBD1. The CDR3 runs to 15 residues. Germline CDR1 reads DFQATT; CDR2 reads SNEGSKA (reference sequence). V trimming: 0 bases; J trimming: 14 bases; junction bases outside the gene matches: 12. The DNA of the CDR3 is TGCAGTGCTAGAGAGACCGGACAGGGACGGGAGACCCTCCACTTT. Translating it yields CSARETGQGRETLHF.

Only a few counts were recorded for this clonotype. CDR3 sequence (DNA): TGTGCCACCAGTGACTGGCTAGCGGGGGCTGGAGATACGCAGTATTTT. It translates to CATSDWLAGAGDTQYF. V is TRBV24-1 and J is TRBJ2-3, with 10 bases matching TRBD2. This CDR3 region has 16 residues. Germline CDR1 is KGHDR and CDR2 is SFDVKD. J was trimmed by 5 bases and V by 4 bases; bases with no gene match: 8.

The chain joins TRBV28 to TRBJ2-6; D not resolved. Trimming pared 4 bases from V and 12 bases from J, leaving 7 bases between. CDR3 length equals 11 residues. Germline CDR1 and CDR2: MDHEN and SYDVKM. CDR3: CASSSRLVLTF. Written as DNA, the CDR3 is TGTGCCAGCAGTTCACGGCTCGTCCTGACTTTC.

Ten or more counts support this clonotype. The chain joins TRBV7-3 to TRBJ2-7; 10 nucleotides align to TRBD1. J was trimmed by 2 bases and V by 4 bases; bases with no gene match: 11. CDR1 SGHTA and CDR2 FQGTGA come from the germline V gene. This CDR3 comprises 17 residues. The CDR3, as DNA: TGTGCCAGCAGCTCCGGAGTAGGGACAGGGGCAGCCTACGAGCAGTACTTC. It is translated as CASSSGVGTGAAYEQYF.

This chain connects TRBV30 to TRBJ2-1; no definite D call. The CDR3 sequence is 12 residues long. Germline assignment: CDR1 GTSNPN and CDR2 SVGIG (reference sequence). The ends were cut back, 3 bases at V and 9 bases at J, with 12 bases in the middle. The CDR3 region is CAWRRSESEQFF. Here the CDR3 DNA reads TGTGCCTGGAGGAGATCGGAGAGTGAGCAGTTCTTC.

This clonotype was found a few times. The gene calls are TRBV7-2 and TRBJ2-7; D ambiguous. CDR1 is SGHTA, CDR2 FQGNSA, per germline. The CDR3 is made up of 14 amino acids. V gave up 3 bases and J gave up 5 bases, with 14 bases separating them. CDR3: CASSFKPVVHEQYF. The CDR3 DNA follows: TGTGCCAGCAGCTTTAAGCCGGTAGTTCACGAGCAGTACTTC.

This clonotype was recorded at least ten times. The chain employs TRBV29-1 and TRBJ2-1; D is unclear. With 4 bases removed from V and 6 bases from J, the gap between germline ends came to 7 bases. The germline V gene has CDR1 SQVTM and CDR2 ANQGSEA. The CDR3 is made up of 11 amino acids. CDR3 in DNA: TGCAGCGTTGGTTTCGTCAATGAGCAGTTCTTC. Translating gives CSVGFVNEQFF.

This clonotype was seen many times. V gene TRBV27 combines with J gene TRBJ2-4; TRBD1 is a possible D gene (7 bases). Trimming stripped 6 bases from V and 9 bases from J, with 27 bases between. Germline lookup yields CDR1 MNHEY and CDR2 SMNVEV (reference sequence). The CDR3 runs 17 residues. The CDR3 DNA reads TGTGCCAGCAGCTACGCCCCGGGGGACAGCTCAGCCGGCATTCAGTACTTC. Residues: CASSYAPGDSSAGIQYF.

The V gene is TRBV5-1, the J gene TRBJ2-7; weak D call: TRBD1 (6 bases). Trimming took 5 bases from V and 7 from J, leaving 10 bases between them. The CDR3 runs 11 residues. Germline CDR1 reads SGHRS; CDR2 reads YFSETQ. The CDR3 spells CASREGGEQYF. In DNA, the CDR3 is TGCGCCAGCAGGGAAGGGGGTGAGCAGTACTTC.

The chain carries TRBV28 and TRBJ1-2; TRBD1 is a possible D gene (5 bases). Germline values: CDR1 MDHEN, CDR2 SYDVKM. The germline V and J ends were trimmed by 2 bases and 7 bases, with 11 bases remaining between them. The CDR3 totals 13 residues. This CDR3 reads CASSLVRASGYTF. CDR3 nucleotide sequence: TGTGCCAGCAGTTTAGTCAGGGCCTCTGGCTACACCTTC.

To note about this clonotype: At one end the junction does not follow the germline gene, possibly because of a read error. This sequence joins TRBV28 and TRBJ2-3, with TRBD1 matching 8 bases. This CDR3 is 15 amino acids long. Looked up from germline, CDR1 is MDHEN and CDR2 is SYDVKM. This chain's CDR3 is CVSTEGQGPTDTQYF. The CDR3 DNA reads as TGTGTCAGCACCGAAGGACAGGGACCGACAGATACGCAGTATTTT.

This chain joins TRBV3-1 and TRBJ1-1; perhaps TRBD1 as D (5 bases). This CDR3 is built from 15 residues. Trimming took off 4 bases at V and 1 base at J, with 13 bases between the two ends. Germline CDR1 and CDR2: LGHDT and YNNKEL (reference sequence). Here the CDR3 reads CASSPEGRGNTEAFF. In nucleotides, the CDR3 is TGTGCCAGCAGCCCTGAAGGGAGGGGGAACACTGAAGCTTTCTTT.

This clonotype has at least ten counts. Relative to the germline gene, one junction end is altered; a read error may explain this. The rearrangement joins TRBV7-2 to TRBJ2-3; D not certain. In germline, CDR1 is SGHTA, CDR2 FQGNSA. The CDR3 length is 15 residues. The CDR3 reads CASSLGLGSTDTQYF. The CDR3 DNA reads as TGCGCCAGCAGCTTAGGATTGGGAAGCACAGATACGCAGTATTTT.

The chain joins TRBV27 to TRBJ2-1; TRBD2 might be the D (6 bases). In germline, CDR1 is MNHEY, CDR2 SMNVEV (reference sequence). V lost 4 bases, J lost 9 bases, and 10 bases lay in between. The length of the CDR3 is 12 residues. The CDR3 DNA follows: TGTGCCAGCAGTTCACGGGACTTTGAGCAGTTCTTC. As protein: CASSSRDFEQFF.

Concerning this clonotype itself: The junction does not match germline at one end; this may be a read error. The CDR3 coding sequence is TGCGCCAGCAGCCAAGATAGAGGGAGTTATGGCTACAGCTTC. This encodes CASSQDRGSYGYSF. The chain employs TRBV4-1 and TRBJ1-2, with D uncertain. The CDR3 spans 14 residues. In germline, CDR1 is MGHRA, CDR2 YSYEKL.

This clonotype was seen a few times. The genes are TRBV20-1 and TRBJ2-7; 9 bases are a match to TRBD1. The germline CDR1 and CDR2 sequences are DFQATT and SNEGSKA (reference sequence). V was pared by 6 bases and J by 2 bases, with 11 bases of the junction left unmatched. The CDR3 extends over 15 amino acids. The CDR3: CSAPSGTGKAYEQYF. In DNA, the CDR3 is TGCAGTGCCCCCTCAGGGACAGGGAAGGCCTACGAGCAGTACTTC.

This chain's CDR3 is CASSGGGPKNIQYF. DNA of the CDR3: TGCGCCAGCAGCGGAGGGGGACCCAAAAACATTCAGTACTTC. V and J are TRBV5-1 and TRBJ2-4; D tentatively fits TRBD1 or TRBD2 (6 bases each). Trimming shortened V by 4 bases and J by 2 bases, and 10 bases separated the two germline ends. This CDR3 region has 14 residues. Per germline, CDR1 SGHRS and CDR2 YFSETQ.

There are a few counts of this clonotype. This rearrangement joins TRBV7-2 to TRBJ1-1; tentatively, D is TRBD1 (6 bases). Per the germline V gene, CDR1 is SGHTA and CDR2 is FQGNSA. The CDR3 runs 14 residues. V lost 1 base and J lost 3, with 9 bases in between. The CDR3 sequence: CASSLETGYTEAFF. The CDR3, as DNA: TGTGCCAGCAGCTTAGAAACAGGGTACACTGAAGCTTTCTTT.